The entry that follows covers one T cell receptor (beta chain) sequence. Coverage ceases 3 residues before the CDR3 finishes, and the germline J gene fills in the end. Profiled with immunoSEQ multiplex PCR; TCRdb holds only in-frame clones, not every one. The sample data list roughly 32,000 clones. CDR3 length: 15 amino acids. CDR1 SGHAT and CDR2 FQDESV come from the germline V gene (reference sequence). V trimming: 3 bases; J trimming: 4 bases; junction bases outside the gene matches: 5. This entry comes from a study of T cells in women clearing cervical HPV infection. The J gene is TRBJ2-3, the V gene TRBV11-1, with 9 bases that match TRBD2. This sequence was found in a woman between 18 and 69 years old with a cervical HPV16 infection that either progressed to CIN3+ or cleared (not recorded which). The sequenced sample consisted of blood buffy coat. The CDR3 loop is CASSLGGRASDTQYF. The CDR3 bases that were read are TGTGCCAGCAGCTTGGGCGGGAGGGCCTCAGATACG.